The clone carrying this T cell receptor beta chain was observed a single time. Its antigen is not identified. Approximately 40,000 productive templates were obtained per sample on average. Libraries were prepared by immunoSEQ multiplex PCR; TCRdb keeps only in-frame clonotypes and omits some of them. The sample carries roughly 11,000 clones, 85% recorded once. This sample was included in a study of STAT3 mutations in large granular lymphocyte leukemia. V lost 1 base and J lost 7, with 7 bases in between. Germline-derived CDR1 and CDR2 are SGHAT and FQNNGV. The CDR3 contains 12 residues. The study's findings and limits: Every T-cell large granular lymphocyte leukemia patient had at least one immunodominant TCR beta clonotype.

What was sequenced was peripheral blood mononuclear cells. This rearrangement joins TRBV11-2 to TRBJ1-2; D call uncertain. The clonotype was recovered from an elderly man with T-cell large granular lymphocyte leukemia. Some clones in this sample may be carry-over from other donors' samples. The CDR3 here is CASSLAGGGYTF. CDR3 in DNA: TGTGCCAGCAGCTTAGCCGGCGGTGGCTACACCTTC.